A single sample is the source of the 27 T cell receptor beta chains below, sequenced in a study of CD8 T cells in Susac syndrome. Reverse transcription used roughly 0.45 to 1 ug RNA and random hexamers. One entry per CDR3 protein, called by TCRdb with MiXCR from the immunoSEQ multiplex PCR reads. Of about 430,000 distinct CDR3 sequences listed, around 85% are singletons. Sequenced input: CD8+ T cells from PBMCs. The receptors stem from a human donor with multiple sclerosis.

The V gene is TRBV30, the J gene TRBJ2-1; D is perhaps TRBD2 (6 bases). Germline lookup yields CDR1 GTSNPN and CDR2 SVGIG (reference sequence). Trimming removed 4 bases at V and 3 bases at J, with 10 bases between. This CDR3 spans 13 amino acids. CDR3 loop: CAWTPGGYNEQFF. The CDR3 DNA reads TGTGCCTGGACCCCCGGGGGCTACAATGAGCAGTTCTTC.

This chain joins TRBV6-5 and TRBJ2-7; TRBD2 agrees at 7 bases. CDR1 is MNHEY and CDR2 is SVGAGI in the germline V gene. The CDR3 loop spans 15 amino acids. V was clipped by 5 bases and J by 3 bases; unmatched bases: 10. The CDR3 here is CASSAQMAGDYEQYF. The CDR3 DNA is TGTGCCAGCAGTGCCCAGATGGCGGGAGACTACGAGCAGTACTTC.

The V call is TRBV12-3 or TRBV12-4, the J call TRBJ2-5; 7 nucleotides align to TRBD1. The ends lost 6 bases at V and 1 base at J; junction bases unmatched: 2. The CDR3 covers 13 residues. In DNA form, the CDR3 reads TGTGCCAGCAGCCGGACAGGCCAAGAGACCCAGTACTTC. This gives the protein CASSRTGQETQYF.

The chain is built from TRBV30 and TRBJ2-1, with 13 bases aligning to TRBD2. Trimming cost V 3 bases and J 5 bases; bases outside gene matches: 4. This CDR3 region has 15 residues. CDR1 is GTSNPN, CDR2 SVGIG, per germline (reference sequence). The CDR3 region is CAWSHGLAGDNEQFF. Written as DNA, the CDR3 is TGTGCCTGGAGCCACGGACTAGCGGGGGACAATGAGCAGTTCTTC.

This clonotype is a singleton in its sample. The chain employs TRBV29-1 and TRBJ1-1, with D perhaps matching TRBD1 (6 bases). The CDR3 covers 12 residues. V was clipped by 3 bases and J by 5 bases, with 10 bases between them. Germline CDR1 is SQVTM and CDR2 is ANQGSEA. This CDR3 reads CSVDRGETEAFF. In DNA, the CDR3 is TGCAGCGTTGACAGGGGAGAGACTGAAGCTTTCTTT.

CDR3 nucleotides: TGTGCCAGCAGTTTTGCAGGGGGCTTAACTAATGAAAAACTGTTTTTT. This translates into CASSFAGGLTNEKLFF. This sequence joins TRBV28 and TRBJ1-4; TRBD1 matches at 8 bases. This CDR3 contains 16 residues. V was clipped by 3 bases and J by 1 base; unmatched bases: 4. CDR1 is MDHEN and CDR2 is SYDVKM in the germline V gene.

CDR3 sequence reads: CASSDTGTGDLYEQYF. The DNA of the CDR3 is TGTGCCAGCAGCGATACCGGGACAGGGGACCTCTACGAGCAGTACTTC. This rearrangement joins TRBV7-9 to TRBJ2-7; the match to TRBD1 covers 10 bases. The CDR3 sequence is 16 residues long. The junction had 10 bases not matched to a gene; V was cut back by 5 bases and J by 3 bases. Germline loops: CDR1 SEHNR, CDR2 FQNEAQ (reference sequence).

This clonotype was recorded only once. The chain employs TRBV11-2 and TRBJ1-1, with TRBD1 matching 9 bases. V was clipped by 5 bases and J by 0 bases; unmatched bases: 7. The germline V gene encodes CDR1 SGHAT and CDR2 FQNNGV. The CDR3 is 16 residues long. This chain's CDR3 is CASSPGTGTLNTEAFF. CDR3 nucleotide sequence: TGTGCCAGCAGCCCGGGGACAGGGACACTGAACACTGAAGCTTTCTTT.

V is TRBV10-1 and J is TRBJ1-1; a possible D gene is TRBD1 (5 bases). Trimming stripped 1 base from V and 6 bases from J, with 15 bases between. The CDR3 has 15 residues. Germline V lookup: CDR1 WNHNN, CDR2 SYGVQD (reference sequence). CDR3 sequence (DNA): TGCGCCAGCAGTGAGTTCAGGGTCTCGGGTCCTGAAGCTTTCTTT. As protein: CASSEFRVSGPEAFF.

This chain connects TRBV7-9 to TRBJ2-5; D is perhaps TRBD2 (7 bases). Trimming took off 5 bases at V and 3 bases at J, with 19 bases between the two ends. Looked up from germline, CDR1 is SEHNR and CDR2 is FQNEAQ (reference sequence). The CDR3 covers 16 residues. DNA for the CDR3: TGTGCCAGCAGCACCCCGTTGGCGGGGGCCGAAGAGACCCAGTACTTC. Residues: CASSTPLAGAEETQYF.

The rearrangement uses TRBV7-2 and TRBJ1-1; D perhaps matches TRBD1 (5 bases). Germline V gives CDR1 SGHTA, CDR2 FQGNSA. The CDR3 extends over 14 amino acids. With 5 bases removed from V and 5 bases from J, the gap between germline ends came to 15 bases. The CDR3 loop is CASSPQGWRTEAFF. DNA of the CDR3: TGTGCCAGCAGCCCCCAGGGATGGAGGACTGAAGCTTTCTTT.

This chain uses TRBV19 with TRBJ1-5, with 7 positions matching TRBD1. With V trimmed by 6 bases and J by 0 bases, 14 bases remained unmatched. The CDR3 covers 18 residues. The V gene's germline CDR1 is LNHDA and CDR2 SQIVND (reference sequence). CDR3 residues: CASSIRQGVDYSNQPQHF. The CDR3 coding sequence is TGTGCCAGTAGCATAAGACAGGGTGTAGATTATAGCAATCAGCCCCAGCATTTT.

The chain carries TRBV2 and TRBJ1-1; 8 nucleotides align to TRBD1. CDR3 length: 18 residues. Trimming removed 0 bases from V and 1 base from J; junction bases left unmatched: 10. Germline assignment: CDR1 SNHLY and CDR2 FYNNEI. The CDR3 sequence is CASSEAPDREGWNTEAFF. CDR3 nucleotide sequence: TGTGCCAGCAGTGAAGCCCCGGACAGGGAGGGTTGGAACACTGAAGCTTTCTTT.

This sequence joins TRBV30 and TRBJ1-1, with 9 nucleotides matching TRBD1. CDR3 length: 14 residues. Trimming at V came to 1 base and at J to 3 bases, leaving 3 bases not matched to a gene. Per germline, CDR1 GTSNPN and CDR2 SVGIG (reference sequence). This CDR3 is CAWSEHRGHTEAFF. The CDR3 coding sequence is TGTGCCTGGAGTGAGCACAGGGGGCACACTGAAGCTTTCTTT.

The rearrangement uses TRBV27 and TRBJ2-2; perhaps D is TRBD1 or TRBD2 (5 bases each). The CDR3 totals 15 residues. Germline CDR1 reads MNHEY; CDR2 reads SMNVEV (reference sequence). Trimming took 8 bases from V and 7 from J, leaving 20 bases between them. The CDR3 reads CASGRLGEMVGELFF. For the CDR3, the DNA is TGTGCCAGCGGCCGCCTGGGGGAGATGGTCGGGGAGCTGTTTTTT.

The chain links TRBV27 to TRBJ2-3; D remains unclear. V was shortened by 6 bases and J by 8 bases, with 15 bases between the two germline ends. There are 13 residues in the CDR3. Germline V gives CDR1 MNHEY, CDR2 SMNVEV (reference sequence). The CDR3 nucleotides read TGTGCCAGCAGGGACCGTCCGGTCGGTACGCAGTATTTT. It encodes CASRDRPVGTQYF.

This rearrangement joins TRBV12-3 or TRBV12-4 to TRBJ1-5, with TRBD1 matching 9 bases. V lost 5 bases to trimming and J lost 4 bases; unmatched junction nucleotides: 6. The CDR3 is 15 amino acids. The CDR3: CASSQHGQGNQPQHF. The CDR3 DNA sequence: TGTGCCAGCAGTCAACATGGACAGGGGAATCAGCCCCAGCATTTT.

This clonotype was found a few times. The chain couples TRBV12-3 or TRBV12-4 to TRBJ2-7; D call uncertain. The CDR3 length is 15 residues. V shed 5 bases and J shed 0 bases, with 14 bases lying between them. The CDR3 nucleotides are TGTGCCAGCAGTGACGACACCGTCAGCTCCTACGAGCAGTACTTC. This sequence encodes CASSDDTVSSYEQYF.

This chain uses TRBV2 with TRBJ2-1, with 7 bases fitting TRBD1. The CDR3 has 16 residues. V trimming: 2 bases; J trimming: 0 bases; junction bases outside the gene matches: 4. CDR1 and CDR2 from the germline V gene are SNHLY and FYNNEI. In nucleotides, the CDR3 is TGTGCCAGCAGTGAATGGGGACAGAACTCCTACAATGAGCAGTTCTTC. Encoded protein: CASSEWGQNSYNEQFF.

The rearrangement joins TRBV2 to TRBJ1-5; 9 bases fit TRBD1. With 6 bases clipped from V and 4 bases from J, the junction kept 7 bases outside the gene matches. The CDR3 extends over 15 amino acids. The V gene's germline CDR1 is SNHLY and CDR2 FYNNEI. CDR3 DNA: TGTGCCAGCAGGGGGGGGACAGGGCTGAATCAGCCCCAGCATTTT. Its protein product is CASRGGTGLNQPQHF.

The chain joins TRBV4-1 to TRBJ2-5; TRBD2 agrees at 13 bases. Germline assignment: CDR1 MGHRA and CDR2 YSYEKL. J was trimmed by 2 bases and V by 0 bases; bases with no gene match: 6. This CDR3 spans 18 amino acids. The CDR3 reads CASSQETSGGIGQETQYF. The CDR3 bases are TGCGCCAGCAGCCAAGAGACTAGCGGGGGGATAGGGCAAGAGACCCAGTACTTC.

The rearrangement uses TRBV20-1 and TRBJ2-3, with 7 bases identical to TRBD2. Losses at the gene ends were 5 bases for V and 1 base for J; bases not matched to a gene: 9. The CDR3 contains 15 residues. Germline CDR1 and CDR2: DFQATT and SNEGSKA (reference sequence). This CDR3 is CSAAGTTLRTDTQYF. The CDR3 DNA reads as TGCAGTGCTGCCGGGACTACGCTCCGCACAGATACGCAGTATTTT.

The chain uses TRBV6-5 and TRBJ1-3; D is unresolved. Looked up from germline, CDR1 is MNHEY and CDR2 is SVGAGI. The CDR3 runs to 14 residues. With 2 bases removed from V and 3 bases from J, the gap between germline ends came to 8 bases. The CDR3 DNA follows: TGTGCCAGCAGTTACGACGTTAATGGAAACACCATATATTTT. Translation: CASSYDVNGNTIYF.

V is TRBV29-1 and J is TRBJ2-4; TRBD1 aligns across 7 bases. The CDR3 spans 13 residues. Germline lookup yields CDR1 SQVTM and CDR2 ANQGSEA. Trimming removed 3 bases from V and 5 bases from J; junction bases left unmatched: 4. The CDR3 sequence: CSVDTGTENIQYF. The CDR3 DNA reads TGCAGCGTTGACACCGGGACAGAAAACATTCAGTACTTC.

The CDR3 is CASSVDASFYEQYF. CDR3 bases: TGTGCCAGCAGCGTAGATGCTAGCTTTTACGAGCAGTACTTC. The rearrangement links TRBV9 to TRBJ2-7; tentatively, D is TRBD2 (5 bases). Germline V lookup: CDR1 SGDLS, CDR2 YYNGEE. V lost 0 bases and J lost 4, with 11 bases in between. This CDR3 comprises 14 residues.

The chain has TRBV5-5 and TRBJ1-1; D is ambiguous. Trimming left V 4 bases short and J 3 bases short, with 4 bases between. Germline CDR1 and CDR2: SGHKS and YYEKEE (reference sequence). This CDR3 has 11 residues. The CDR3, as DNA: TGTGCCAGCAGCCCCCACACTGAAGCTTTCTTT. Protein sequence: CASSPHTEAFF.

This clonotype was seen just once. This chain links TRBV6-1 with TRBJ2-7, with 7 bases identical to TRBD2. The trim removed 10 bases at V and 6 bases at J, leaving 12 bases unmatched. The germline gives CDR1 MNHNS, CDR2 SASEGT. The CDR3 length is 13 residues. Here the CDR3 reads CATTWGGNTEQYF. CDR3 coding DNA: TGTGCCACCACCTGGGGGGGGAATACCGAGCAGTACTTC.